The following is a TCR beta chain sequence with its context. Its specificity is not known. This sample stems from a study of memory CD4+ T cells and cytomegalovirus serostatus. Regarding the study as a whole: Of about 150 reported CMV TCRbeta sequences, under 70 were found in memory CD4+ repertoires.

Single viable CD3+CD4+CD8-CD45RO+ cells were sorted as the memory CD4+ T cells. The CDR3 loop spans 14 amino acids. Data came from immunoSEQ multiplex PCR; TCRdb stores just in-frame clones and leaves some out. The sample has about 60,000 clones, 80% seen once. The TCR comes from an adult in good health and CMV-seronegative. Some clones in this sample may be carry-over from other donors' samples. Input material: memory CD4+ T cells from blood. The V gene is TRBV21-1, the J gene TRBJ2-7; whether TRBD2, the table's D call, matches the DNA was not checked. TRBV21-1 is assigned pseudogene status. CDR3 nucleotides: TGTGCCAGCAGCAGGACTAAGCGACCCTACGAGCAGTACTTC. Protein: CASSRTKRPYEQYF.